The rows below give T cell receptor beta chains drawn from one sample of a study of blood T cell repertoires in COVID-19. Profiled with immunoSEQ multiplex PCR; TCRdb holds only in-frame clones, not every one. This sample yields around 220,000 clones, of which around 85% are seen a single time; about 4% belongs to the top ten. The source material was peripheral blood. The receptors originated from a woman aged 40 to 55 with active or convalescent COVID-19. Each CDR3 is given with its conserved first and last residue. Fields, in order: V gene, clone size, J gene, D gene, CDR3 protein, CDR3 DNA. The D gene is left open where the match is weak. Size tells how often a clone was seen (once, few, many) or the class of an expanded clone, and some rows leave it out.

v_gene: TRBV7-9; abundance: -; j_gene: TRBJ1-2; d_gene: TRBD1; CDR3aa: CASSLGNRGQGYGYTF; CDR3nt: TGTGCCAGCAGCTTAGGGAACAGGGGTCAGGGGTATGGCTACACCTTC
v_gene: TRBV24-1; abundance: -; j_gene: TRBJ1-4; d_gene: -; CDR3aa: CATSAALSPNEKLFF; CDR3nt: TGTGCCACCAGTGCCGCCCTGAGCCCTAATGAAAAACTGTTTTTT
v_gene: TRBV6-5; abundance: -; j_gene: TRBJ1-2; d_gene: -; CDR3aa: CASSPGQWAHGYTF; CDR3nt: TGTGCCAGCAGCCCCGGACAGTGGGCCCATGGCTACACCTTC
v_gene: TRBV11-2; abundance: -; j_gene: TRBJ1-2; d_gene: TRBD1; CDR3aa: CASSYPGQRDDYGYTF; CDR3nt: TGTGCCAGCAGCTACCCGGGACAGAGGGACGACTATGGCTACACCTTC
v_gene: TRBV27; abundance: -; j_gene: TRBJ2-7; d_gene: TRBD1; CDR3aa: CASSSPGTGAYEQYF; CDR3nt: TGTGCCAGCAGTTCACCCGGGACAGGGGCCTACGAGCAGTACTTC
v_gene: TRBV9; abundance: -; j_gene: TRBJ2-5; d_gene: TRBD1; CDR3aa: CASSVTGGLETQYF; CDR3nt: TGTGCCAGCAGTGTCACAGGGGGCTTAGAGACCCAGTACTTC
v_gene: TRBV15; abundance: -; j_gene: TRBJ1-2; d_gene: TRBD1; CDR3aa: CATSEGQGVNYGYTF; CDR3nt: TGTGCCACCAGCGAGGGACAGGGGGTTAACTATGGCTACACCTTC
v_gene: TRBV2; abundance: -; j_gene: TRBJ1-6; d_gene: TRBD1; CDR3aa: CASITQGAGSPLHF; CDR3nt: TGTGCCAGTATTACACAGGGGGCGGGTTCACCCCTCCACTTT
v_gene: TRBV6-5; abundance: -; j_gene: TRBJ1-5; d_gene: TRBD1; CDR3aa: CASSTGQGYNQPQHF; CDR3nt: TGTGCCAGCAGTACGGGACAGGGGTACAATCAGCCCCAGCATTTT
v_gene: TRBV6-1; abundance: few; j_gene: TRBJ1-4; d_gene: -; CDR3aa: CASSETGIGEKLFF; CDR3nt: TGTGCCAGCAGTGAGACAGGTATTGGCGAAAAACTGTTTTTT
v_gene: TRBV27; abundance: -; j_gene: TRBJ1-2; d_gene: -; CDR3aa: CASSLMGRDYGYTF; CDR3nt: TGTGCCAGCAGTTTAATGGGCAGGGACTATGGCTACACCTTC
v_gene: TRBV19; abundance: -; j_gene: TRBJ1-1; d_gene: -; CDR3aa: CASSIGPETEAFF; CDR3nt: TGTGCCAGTAGTATAGGCCCGGAGACTGAAGCTTTCTTT
v_gene: TRBV4-1; abundance: -; j_gene: TRBJ2-1; d_gene: TRBD2; CDR3aa: CASSQEGLASYNEQFF; CDR3nt: TGCGCCAGCAGCCAAGAAGGACTAGCATCCTACAATGAGCAGTTCTTC
v_gene: TRBV30; abundance: -; j_gene: TRBJ1-6; d_gene: TRBD1; CDR3aa: CAWSLRDRVNSPLHF; CDR3nt: TGTGCCTGGAGCCTAAGGGACAGGGTGAATTCACCCCTCCACTTT
v_gene: TRBV9; abundance: -; j_gene: TRBJ1-1; d_gene: -; CDR3aa: CASSVAGYVGNTEAFF; CDR3nt: TGTGCCAGCAGCGTAGCAGGGTACGTAGGGAACACTGAAGCTTTCTTT
v_gene: TRBV2; abundance: -; j_gene: TRBJ1-6; d_gene: -; CDR3aa: CASSEWGHSPLHF; CDR3nt: TGTGCCAGCAGTGAATGGGGCCATTCACCCCTCCACTTT
v_gene: TRBV7-2; abundance: -; j_gene: TRBJ1-6; d_gene: -; CDR3aa: CASRRQAVLNSPLHF; CDR3nt: TGTGCCAGCAGGAGACAAGCGGTCCTCAATTCACCCCTCCACTTT
v_gene: TRBV30; abundance: -; j_gene: TRBJ2-2; d_gene: -; CDR3aa: CAWNAGLTGELFF; CDR3nt: TGTGCCTGGAACGCAGGCCTCACCGGGGAGCTGTTTTTT